One and the same sample provided the 11 T cell receptor beta chains below, sequenced in a study of cytomegalovirus exposure and HLA in healthy donors. 13 Jbeta primers and 60 Vbeta primers were used for the PCR. The data were produced by immunoSEQ multiplex PCR, yet TCRdb's version contains in-frame clones alone and is incomplete. The table shows about 100,000 clones, with roughly 74% occurring only once. Sequencing input: PBMCs. These receptors were collected from a female donor in good health and CMV-seropositive.

V usage is TRBV27 and J usage is TRBJ1-1; D remains ambiguous. The CDR3 totals 13 residues. Germline loops: CDR1 MNHEY, CDR2 SMNVEV (reference sequence). The V end lost 2 bases, the J end lost 1 base, and 5 bases lay between the germline ends. For the CDR3, the DNA is TGTGCCAGCAGTTTAGCGAGGAACACTGAAGCTTTCTTT. Encoded protein: CASSLARNTEAFF.

The genes are TRBV4-3 and TRBJ2-3; 12 positions agree with TRBD1. Trimming took 3 bases from V and 4 from J; bases not matched to a gene: 17. The CDR3 runs to 20 residues. Germline CDR1 is LGHNA and CDR2 is YSLEER. The DNA of the CDR3 is TGCGCCAGCAGCCAGTCTTCCGGGACAGGGGGCGGATGGCGGGCAGATACGCAGTATTTT. It codes for CASSQSSGTGGGWRADTQYF.

The chain links TRBV7-6 to TRBJ2-5, with TRBD1 identical over 9 bases. The CDR3 is 14 residues long. The germline gives CDR1 SGHVS, CDR2 FNYEAQ. V trimming: 5 bases; J trimming: 4 bases; junction bases outside the gene matches: 5. The CDR3: CASSHRGPRETQYF. Here the CDR3 DNA reads TGTGCCAGCAGCCACAGGGGGCCTCGAGAGACCCAGTACTTC.

This clone occurred once. The rearrangement uses TRBV20-1 and TRBJ1-1; perhaps TRBD1 as D (5 bases). Germline CDR1 and CDR2: DFQATT and SNEGSKA (reference sequence). This CDR3 comprises 11 residues. Trimming shortened V by 6 bases and J by 4 bases, and 9 bases separated the two germline ends. The CDR3 nucleotides read TGCAGTGCGGGGAGGGGCACTGAAGCTTTCTTT. Residues: CSAGRGTEAFF.

The V and J genes are TRBV2 and TRBJ1-2; tentatively, D is TRBD1 (6 bases). V was pared by 6 bases and J by 4 bases, with 15 bases between. The CDR3 loop spans 14 amino acids. Germline V gene lookup returns CDR1 SNHLY and CDR2 FYNNEI. The CDR3 region is CASSPSQGVYGYTF. The CDR3 DNA follows: TGTGCCAGCAGCCCCTCACAGGGCGTCTATGGCTACACCTTC.

The rearrangement joins TRBV5-1 to TRBJ1-1; 12 bases match TRBD1. Germline V lookup: CDR1 SGHRS, CDR2 YFSETQ. V dropped 7 bases and J dropped 13; count of bases not matched to a gene: 11. This CDR3 contains 13 residues. The CDR3 DNA reads TGCGCCAGCTACGACCCGGGACAGGGGGCCGTTTTCTTT. The encoded protein is CASYDPGQGAVFF.

This clone has more than one count but fewer than ten. The chain recombines TRBV7-9 with TRBJ1-1, with TRBD1 identical over 7 bases. V trimming: 7 bases; J trimming: 0 bases; junction bases outside the gene matches: 8. This CDR3 comprises 15 residues. Germline V gene lookup returns CDR1 SEHNR and CDR2 FQNEAQ (reference sequence). The CDR3 sequence is CASTPPGQLNTEAFF. The CDR3 coding sequence is TGTGCCAGCACTCCCCCGGGACAGTTGAACACTGAAGCTTTCTTT.

The rearrangement joins TRBV7-2 to TRBJ1-1, with 8 nucleotides matching TRBD1. Germline CDR1 reads SGHTA; CDR2 reads FQGNSA. Trimming at V came to 3 bases and at J to 5 bases, leaving 5 bases not matched to a gene. There are 14 residues in the CDR3. CDR3 coding DNA: TGTGCCAGCAGCTTCACAGGGGGGCAAACTGAAGCTTTCTTT. Its protein product is CASSFTGGQTEAFF.

This chain connects TRBV6-5 to TRBJ2-7; 8 bases map to TRBD1. The CDR3 totals 14 residues. CDR1 and CDR2 (germline): MNHEY, SVGAGI. Trimming cost V 2 bases and J 7 bases; bases outside gene matches: 7. CDR3 coding DNA: TGTGCCAGCAGTTACGAGACAGGGGTGAGGGAGCAGTACTTC. Its translation is CASSYETGVREQYF.

This clone was detected only a few times. The gene calls are TRBV5-4 and TRBJ2-7; 8 bases are shared with TRBD2. The CDR3 is made up of 14 amino acids. With 2 bases clipped from V and 1 base from J, the junction kept 2 bases outside the gene matches. CDR1 is SGHNT and CDR2 is YYREEE in the germline V gene (reference sequence). CDR3 residues: CASSFGTRSYEQYF. The CDR3 DNA sequence: TGTGCCAGCAGCTTCGGGACTAGGTCCTACGAGCAGTACTTC.

V is TRBV5-1 and J is TRBJ2-5; no reliable D call. The CDR3 sequence is 14 residues long. Trimming pared 0 bases from V and 7 bases from J, leaving 13 bases between. Germline CDR1 is SGHRS and CDR2 is YFSETQ. In nucleotides, the CDR3 is TGCGCCAGCAGCTTGGCCCAGACTCCGGGGACCCAGTACTTC. Translation gives CASSLAQTPGTQYF. The full variable domain, in which reference TRBV5-1 and TRBJ2-5 provide the parts outside the CDR3, is KAGVTQTPRYLIKTRGQQVTLSCSPISGHRSVSWYQQTPGQGLQFLFEYFSETQRNKGNFPGRFSGRQFSNSRSEMNVSTLELGDSALYLCASSLAQTPGTQYFGPGTRLLVL.